These 17 T cell receptor beta chains were sequenced from one sample in a study of blood T cell repertoires in COVID-19. Sequenced by immunoSEQ multiplex PCR; TCRdb stores in-frame clones only, minus some. The sample shows under 200,000 clones, more than 60% of them seen only once. Material: peripheral blood. The receptors were sampled from a man between 60 and 70 years old with acute or convalescent COVID-19.

This clone was counted only a few times. The rearrangement joins TRBV7-8 to TRBJ2-2; 8 nucleotides line up with TRBD2. This CDR3 is built from 15 residues. In germline, CDR1 is SGHVS, CDR2 FQNEAQ. V was pared by 3 bases and J by 0 bases, with 0 bases of the junction left unmatched. The CDR3 nucleotides are TGTGCCAGCAGCTTCGGGGGGGCGAACACCGGGGAGCTGTTTTTT. Encoded protein: CASSFGGANTGELFF.

This clone was detected once. This chain uses TRBV29-1 with TRBJ2-1; TRBD1 is a possible D gene (5 bases). V lost 3 bases, J lost 9 bases, and 15 bases lay in between. The CDR3 has 13 amino acids. Germline V gene lookup returns CDR1 SQVTM and CDR2 ANQGSEA. The CDR3 DNA sequence: TGCAGCGTTGAGAGTAGACAGATTCTTGAGCAGTTCTTC. Amino acid sequence: CSVESRQILEQFF.

The V call is TRBV5-6, the J call TRBJ1-6, with TRBD1 matching over 7 bases. CDR3 length equals 16 residues. V shed 2 bases and J 0 bases; nucleotides not matched to a gene: 2. Germline V gene data show CDR1 as SGHDT and CDR2 as YYEEEE. The CDR3 region has the DNA TGTGCCAGCAGCTTAGGGGGCACCTCCTATAATTCACCCCTCCACTTT. Translated: CASSLGGTSYNSPLHF.

This rearrangement joins TRBV19 to TRBJ1-2, with D perhaps TRBD1 (6 bases). Per germline, CDR1 LNHDA and CDR2 SQIVND (reference sequence). Trimming pared 8 bases from V and 3 bases from J, leaving 13 bases between. This CDR3 spans 13 amino acids. Here the CDR3 reads CASRLTGHYGYTF. The CDR3 coding sequence is TGTGCCAGTCGTTTAACAGGGCACTATGGCTACACCTTC.

This CDR3 reads CASRGRASNEQFF. CDR3 in DNA: TGTGCCAGCAGGGGGAGGGCCAGCAATGAGCAGTTCTTC. The chain has TRBV12-3 or TRBV12-4 and TRBJ2-1, with TRBD2 identical over 7 bases. J lost 6 bases, V lost 6 bases, and 5 bases had no gene match. The CDR3 is 13 residues long.

The rearrangement links TRBV6-6 to TRBJ1-5, with 10 bases fitting TRBD1. V lost 5 bases to trimming and J lost 0 bases; unmatched junction nucleotides: 13. CDR3 length equals 19 residues. Looked up from germline, CDR1 is MNHNY and CDR2 is SVGAGI (reference sequence). The CDR3 here is CASSGSGTGAYLSNQPQHF. The DNA for the CDR3 is TGTGCCAGCAGTGGATCCGGGACAGGGGCCTATCTTAGCAATCAGCCCCAGCATTTT.

This clone occurred once. This chain uses TRBV5-6 with TRBJ2-7, with TRBD2 matching over 15 bases. The V and J ends lost 4 bases and 7 bases, in that order; junction bases with no gene match: 3. Germline V gives CDR1 SGHDT, CDR2 YYEEEE. The CDR3 consists of 14 residues. This chain's CDR3 is CASSMGLAGGEQYF. In nucleotides, the CDR3 is TGTGCCAGCAGCATGGGACTAGCGGGGGGAGAGCAGTACTTC.

The CDR3 is CASSFQGLNEQFF. As DNA, the CDR3 is TGTGCCAGCAGCTTCCAGGGTTTGAATGAGCAGTTCTTC. This chain links TRBV7-2 with TRBJ2-1; D may be TRBD1 (5 bases). V lost 3 bases to trimming and J lost 7 bases, with 10 bases between them. Germline-derived CDR1 and CDR2 are SGHTA and FQGNSA. The CDR3 sequence is 13 residues long. The full variable domain, in which reference TRBV7-2 and TRBJ2-1 provide the parts outside the CDR3, is GAGVSQSPSNKVTEKGKDVELRCDPISGHTALYWYRQSLGQGLEFLIYFQGNSAPDKSGLPSDRFSAERTGGSVSTLTIQRTQQEDSAVYLCASSFQGLNEQFFGPGTRLTVL.

The chain has TRBV6-1 and TRBJ1-2; D is possibly TRBD1 (5 bases). CDR1 and CDR2 from the germline V gene are MNHNS and SASEGT. CDR3 length: 15 amino acids. Trimming cost V 1 base and J 2 bases, with 11 bases left between them. CDR3 DNA: TGTGCCAGCAGTGAAGGTTTCAACAGGAACTATGGCTACACCTTC. Amino acid sequence: CASSEGFNRNYGYTF.

The chain carries TRBV19 and TRBJ2-1; 11 positions match TRBD2. The CDR3 consists of 17 residues. Germline V gene sequence: CDR1 LNHDA, CDR2 SQIVND (reference sequence). V lost 4 bases and J lost 0; bases outside the gene matches: 5. The CDR3, as DNA: TGTGCCAGTAGTACGGGACTAGCGGCTAGCTCCTACAATGAGCAGTTCTTC. Protein product: CASSTGLAASSYNEQFF.

This clone was counted only a few times. The CDR3 coding sequence is TGTGCCAGCAGTGAAAGGGCAGGCAGGGGAAACAATTCACCCCTCCACTTT. Translated, it gives CASSERAGRGNNSPLHF. The chain couples TRBV2 to TRBJ1-6; tentatively, D is TRBD1 (6 bases). In germline, CDR1 is SNHLY, CDR2 FYNNEI. V lost 2 bases, J lost 7 bases, and 18 bases lay in between. This CDR3 is 17 amino acids long.

V usage is TRBV11-2 and J usage is TRBJ1-2; 9 bases agree with TRBD1. The junction had 9 bases not matched to a gene; V was cut back by 5 bases and J by 5 bases. The CDR3 is 15 amino acids. Germline V lookup: CDR1 SGHAT, CDR2 FQNNGV. CDR3 in amino acids: CASSPGTGSIYGYTF. In DNA, the CDR3 is TGTGCCAGCAGCCCCGGGACAGGGAGTATATATGGCTACACCTTC.

The chain has TRBV5-1 and TRBJ1-2; perhaps TRBD1 as D (5 bases). Per germline, CDR1 SGHRS and CDR2 YFSETQ. This CDR3 region has 16 residues. V lost 0 bases and J 3 bases, leaving 15 bases between the germline ends. The CDR3 region is CASSLAQGPQDYGYTF. Here the CDR3 DNA reads TGCGCCAGCAGCTTGGCGCAGGGCCCACAGGACTATGGCTACACCTTC.

The CDR3 sequence: CASSVGGIDEQYF. The CDR3 coding sequence is TGTGCCAGCAGTGTAGGGGGAATCGACGAGCAGTACTTC. The chain carries TRBV25-1 and TRBJ2-7, with D possibly being TRBD1 (6 bases). Germline CDR1 and CDR2: MGHDK and SYGVNS. The CDR3 is made up of 13 amino acids. Trimming took off 4 bases at V and 5 bases at J, with 12 bases between the two ends.

The CDR3 sequence: CASSTPGQGDGVDYGYTF. CDR3 sequence (DNA): TGTGCCAGCAGTACCCCCGGACAGGGGGATGGTGTAGACTATGGCTACACCTTC. The gene calls are TRBV28 and TRBJ1-2; TRBD1 agrees at 10 bases. Germline CDR1 and CDR2: MDHEN and SYDVKM. J was trimmed by 3 bases and V by 5 bases; bases with no gene match: 15. This CDR3 has 18 residues.

In this sample, this clone turned up many times. This sequence joins TRBV5-6 and TRBJ1-4, with 7 nucleotides matching TRBD1. Trimming removed 0 bases from V and 7 bases from J; junction bases left unmatched: 3. The CDR3 extends over 14 amino acids. Germline CDR1 SGHDT, CDR2 YYEEEE. The CDR3 DNA follows: TGTGCCAGCAGCTTGGGACAGGGCATTGAAAAACTGTTTTTT. This gives the protein CASSLGQGIEKLFF.

This clone appeared a single time. The V gene is TRBV6-5, the J gene TRBJ2-5, with TRBD1 identical over 7 bases. From germline, CDR1 is MNHEY and CDR2 SVGAGI. The CDR3 length is 14 residues. V lost 2 bases and J lost 7; bases outside the gene matches: 7. The CDR3 loop reads CASSYGTEGWTQYF. CDR3 DNA: TGTGCCAGCAGTTACGGGACAGAGGGGTGGACCCAGTACTTC.